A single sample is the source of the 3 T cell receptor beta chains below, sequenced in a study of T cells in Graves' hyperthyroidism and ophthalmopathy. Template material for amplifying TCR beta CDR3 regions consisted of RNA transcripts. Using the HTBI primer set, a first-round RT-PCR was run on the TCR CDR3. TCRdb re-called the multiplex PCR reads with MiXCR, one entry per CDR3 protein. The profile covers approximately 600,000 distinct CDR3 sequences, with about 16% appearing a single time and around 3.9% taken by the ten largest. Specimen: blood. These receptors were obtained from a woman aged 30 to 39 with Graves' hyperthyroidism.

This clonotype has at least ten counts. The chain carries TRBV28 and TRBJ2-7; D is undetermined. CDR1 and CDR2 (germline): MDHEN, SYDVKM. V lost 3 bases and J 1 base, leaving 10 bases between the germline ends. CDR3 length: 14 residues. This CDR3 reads CASSFRGPSYEQYF. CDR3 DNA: TGTGCCAGCAGTTTCCGAGGTCCTTCCTACGAGCAGTACTTC.

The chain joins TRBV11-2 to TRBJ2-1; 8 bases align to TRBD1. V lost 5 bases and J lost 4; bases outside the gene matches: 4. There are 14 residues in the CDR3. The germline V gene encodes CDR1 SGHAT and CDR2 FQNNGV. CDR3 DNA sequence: TGTGCCAGCAGCGCCCGGGACAGGTACAATGAGCAGTTCTTC. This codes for CASSARDRYNEQFF.

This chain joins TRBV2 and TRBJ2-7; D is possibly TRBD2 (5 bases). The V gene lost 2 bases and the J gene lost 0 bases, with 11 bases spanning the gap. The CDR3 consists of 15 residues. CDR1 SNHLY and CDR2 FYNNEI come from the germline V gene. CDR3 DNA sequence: TGTGCCAGCAGTGAAATGCCTAGCAGCTCCTACGAGCAGTACTTC. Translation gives CASSEMPSSSYEQYF.